A single sample gave rise to the 17 T cell receptor beta chains below, sequenced in a study of breast tumors, draining lymph nodes, adjacent tissues. TCRdb processed the multiplex PCR reads anew with MiXCR; each CDR3 protein has one entry. The data contain about 22,000 distinct CDR3 sequences, about 61% of them seen just once; the ten biggest clones take up less than 20%. Material for sequencing was tumor-adjacent breast tissue. The receptors here all came from a female donor with breast cancer. Some clones in this sample may be carry-over from other donors' samples.

The V call is TRBV28, the J call TRBJ1-6; no firm D call. Germline V CDR1 and CDR2: MDHEN, SYDVKM. Between the trimmed V and J ends, which lost 6 bases and 5 bases, there was a span of 5 bases. CDR3 size: 12 residues. DNA for the CDR3: TGTGCCAGCAGGCGAAATAATTCACCCCTCCACTTT. It codes for CASRRNNSPLHF. Together with reference TRBV28 and TRBJ1-6, the CDR3 gives the full variable domain: DVKVTQSSRYLVKRTGEKVFLECVQDMDHENMFWYRQDPGLGLRLIYFSYDVKMKEKGDIPEGYSVSREKKERFSLILESASTNQTSMYLCASRRNNSPLHFGNGTRLTVT.

CDR3 residues: CASSGTSLRNIQYF. The CDR3, as DNA: TGTGCCAGCAGCGGGACTAGCTTACGGAACATTCAGTACTTC. The V and J genes are TRBV28 and TRBJ2-4, with 9 bases identical to TRBD2. V lost 6 bases to trimming and J lost 7 bases; unmatched junction nucleotides: 7. Per the germline V gene, CDR1 is MDHEN and CDR2 is SYDVKM. The CDR3 has 14 residues.

This chain connects TRBV9 to TRBJ2-1; TRBD2 matches 8 bases. CDR1 and CDR2 (germline): SGDLS, YYNGEE. V shed 4 bases, J shed 8 bases, and the junction held 23 bases outside the gene matches. The CDR3 spans 19 residues. CDR3 nucleotide sequence: TGTGCCAGCAGCCCCCACCCTGTTTCACTAGCGGATGAAAGGGATGAGCAGTTCTTC. Protein: CASSPHPVSLADERDEQFF.

Sample share makes this clonotype medium-sized. V is TRBV24-1 and J is TRBJ2-3, with 11 bases aligning to TRBD2. Germline V gene sequence: CDR1 KGHDR, CDR2 SFDVKD. The CDR3 runs to 16 residues. Trimming took 0 bases from V and 7 from J; bases not matched to a gene: 5. The CDR3 nucleotides are TGTGCCACCAGTGATTTGCCTAGCGGGGGGCCTTATACGCAGTATTTT. It codes for CATSDLPSGGPYTQYF.

This CDR3 reads CASSDSTAYNEQFF. The DNA for the CDR3 is TGTGCCAGCAGCGATTCGACAGCGTACAATGAGCAGTTCTTC. The chain combines TRBV9 with TRBJ2-1; D may be TRBD1 (5 bases). Trimming removed 3 bases from V and 4 bases from J, with 11 bases in between. There are 14 residues in the CDR3. Germline V gives CDR1 SGDLS, CDR2 YYNGEE.

The rearrangement uses TRBV19 and TRBJ1-2, with D maybe TRBD1 (5 bases). There are 15 residues in the CDR3. The V and J ends lost 9 bases and 2 bases respectively, with 19 bases between them. The germline V gene has CDR1 LNHDA and CDR2 SQIVND (reference sequence). The CDR3 here is CASSLAGLFNYGYTF. CDR3 coding DNA: TGTGCCAGCAGCTTAGCGGGACTTTTCAACTATGGCTACACCTTC. The full variable domain, completed using reference TRBV19 and TRBJ1-2, is DGGITQSPKYLFRKEGQNVTLSCEQNLNHDAMYWYRQDPGQGLRLIYYSQIVNDFQKGDIAEGYSVSREKKESFPLTVTSAQKNPTAFYLCASSLAGLFNYGYTFGSGTRLTVV.

The rearrangement joins TRBV6-1 to TRBJ2-7; the D is unclear. Germline CDR1 and CDR2: MNHNS and SASEGT. The CDR3 spans 15 residues. V was clipped by 2 bases and J by 2 bases, with 13 bases between them. The CDR3 DNA reads TGTGCCAGCAGTGAACGCGAAGAAGGAGCCTACGAGCAGTACGTC. It encodes CASSEREEGAYEQYV.

This clonotype was observed a handful of times. V usage is TRBV7-2 and J usage is TRBJ2-7, with 7 bases fitting TRBD2. Germline V gene data show CDR1 as SGHTA and CDR2 as FQGNSA. This CDR3 has 14 residues. J gave up 3 bases and V 3 bases, and 5 bases lay outside the gene matches. CDR3 sequence (DNA): TGTGCCAGCAGCTTTTCCGGGGGGAGCTACGAGCAGTACTTC. Translated, it gives CASSFSGGSYEQYF.

The gene calls are TRBV2 and TRBJ1-6; 8 nucleotides align to TRBD1. This CDR3 spans 14 amino acids. V shed 6 bases and J 8 bases; nucleotides not matched to a gene: 6. Germline lookup yields CDR1 SNHLY and CDR2 FYNNEI. CDR3 DNA: TGTGCCAGCAGCTATGACAGGGGATATTCACCCCTCCACTTT. Translated, it gives CASSYDRGYSPLHF.

The chain carries TRBV4-2 and TRBJ2-7; 8 nucleotides line up with TRBD2. Germline V gene lookup returns CDR1 LGHNA and CDR2 YNFKEQ. This CDR3 comprises 15 residues. Germline trimming cut 0 bases from V and 7 bases from J; bases unmatched to any gene: 8. The CDR3 loop reads CASSQDVAGGGEQYF. The CDR3 nucleotides are TGTGCCAGCAGCCAAGATGTGGCGGGAGGTGGTGAGCAGTACTTC.

The CDR3 region is CASSLGTIYNEQFF. The DNA for the CDR3 is TGTGCCAGCAGCCTCGGGACAATCTACAATGAGCAGTTCTTC. The V gene is TRBV7-6, the J gene TRBJ2-1; D is possibly TRBD1 (6 bases). The germline V and J ends were trimmed by 5 bases and 3 bases, with 11 bases remaining between them. Germline lookup yields CDR1 SGHVS and CDR2 FNYEAQ. The CDR3 consists of 14 residues. The entire variable domain, with the rest obtained from reference TRBV7-6 and TRBJ2-1, is as follows: GAGVSQSPRYKVTKRGQDVALRCDPISGHVSLYWYRQALGQGPEFLTYFNYEAQQDKSGLPNDRFSAERPEGSISTLTIQRTEQRDSAMYRCASSLGTIYNEQFFGPGTRLTVL.

The V gene is TRBV20-1, the J gene TRBJ2-6; D gene ambiguous. Looked up from germline, CDR1 is DFQATT and CDR2 is SNEGSKA (reference sequence). V lost 3 bases to trimming and J lost 2 bases, with 8 bases between them. The CDR3 consists of 14 residues. The CDR3 loop reads CSARRLAGANVLTF. The CDR3 DNA sequence: TGCAGTGCTAGGAGACTCGCTGGGGCCAACGTCCTGACTTTC.

There are many counts of this clonotype. This chain links TRBV7-2 with TRBJ2-1; 9 nucleotides match TRBD1. The germline V gene encodes CDR1 SGHTA and CDR2 FQGNSA. This CDR3 is 15 amino acids long. V lost 4 bases, J lost 6 bases, and 7 bases stayed unmatched. The CDR3 nucleotides read TGTGCCAGCAGCTCATACAGGGGGCAGGGCAATGAGCAGTTCTTC. This sequence encodes CASSSYRGQGNEQFF.

This clonotype was detected only once. This sequence joins TRBV6-5 and TRBJ2-7, with D tentatively TRBD1 or TRBD2 (5 bases each). CDR3 length equals 14 residues. V dropped 2 bases and J dropped 7 bases, with 15 bases sitting between them. Germline lookup yields CDR1 MNHEY and CDR2 SVGAGI. CDR3 in amino acids: CASSYIRDRFEQYF. In nucleotides, the CDR3 is TGTGCCAGCAGTTACATACGGGACCGGTTTGAGCAGTACTTC.

This clonotype ranks as medium-sized. The chain joins TRBV5-1 to TRBJ2-7, with 9 bases identical to TRBD2. This CDR3 comprises 16 residues. Germline values: CDR1 SGHRS, CDR2 YFSETQ. V lost 2 bases, J lost 5 bases, and 11 bases stayed unmatched. CDR3 in amino acids: CASSFRQRGVGHEQYF. Here the CDR3 DNA reads TGCGCCAGCAGCTTTCGGCAGCGGGGGGTGGGCCACGAGCAGTACTTC.

The chain is built from TRBV19 and TRBJ2-3; 9 nucleotides match TRBD1. The CDR3 has 16 amino acids. Losses at the gene ends were 3 bases for V and 4 bases for J; bases not matched to a gene: 8. Germline assignment: CDR1 LNHDA and CDR2 SQIVND (reference sequence). CDR3 amino acids: CASSIGTGKEADTQYF. In DNA, the CDR3 is TGTGCCAGTAGTATCGGGACAGGGAAAGAAGCAGATACGCAGTATTTT.

This clonotype was seen just once. V gene TRBV2 combines with J gene TRBJ1-4; 9 bases are shared with TRBD1. The junction had 8 bases not matched to a gene; V was cut back by 2 bases and J by 10 bases. There are 15 residues in the CDR3. Germline CDR1 reads SNHLY; CDR2 reads FYNNEI. CDR3 nucleotides: TGTGCCAGCAGTGAAATAGGACAGGGGCTAGGAAAACTGTTTTTT. Residues: CASSEIGQGLGKLFF.